Each of the 26 T cell receptor beta chains below was sequenced from the same sample in a study of CD8+CD57+ T cells in acquired aplastic anemia. Investigators profiled TCR beta VDJ and CDR3 from genomic DNA template. In TCRdb, the reads were re-called with MiXCR into one record per CDR3 protein. The sample holds around 180,000 distinct CDR3 sequences, around 66% seen once. Sequenced sample: sorted CD4+, CD8+, or CD8+CD57+ T cells (not recorded which) from PBMCs. The receptors shown here come from a human donor with severe aplastic anemia or a healthy control (not recorded which).

The chain recombines TRBV9 with TRBJ2-1; 9 positions match TRBD2. V gave up 4 bases and J gave up 5 bases; unmatched junction bases: 7. The CDR3 extends over 15 amino acids. The germline CDR1 and CDR2 sequences are SGDLS and YYNGEE. The CDR3, as DNA: TGTGCCAGCAGCCCCGGAATAGCGGGGGACAATGAGCAGTTCTTC. Encoded protein: CASSPGIAGDNEQFF.

This clonotype appeared many times. J is TRBJ2-1 and V is TRBV7-9, with 8 bases matching TRBD1. CDR1 and CDR2 (germline): SEHNR, FQNEAQ (reference sequence). The CDR3 is 12 amino acids. V lost 6 bases to trimming and J lost 9 bases; unmatched junction nucleotides: 4. The CDR3 DNA follows: TGTGCCAGCAGATCAACAGGGGGTGAGCAGTTCTTC. Residues: CASRSTGGEQFF.

Note on this clonotype: This may arise from a read error, as a much more abundant clone is one base away. This rearrangement joins TRBV30 to TRBJ2-7; D uncertain. The CDR3 extends over 12 amino acids. The germline V gene has CDR1 GTSNPN and CDR2 SVGIG (reference sequence). DNA for the CDR3: TGTGCCTGGAGTGCCTTTACCCACGAGCGGTACTTC. Its protein is CAWSAFTHERYF.

V usage is TRBV5-6 and J usage is TRBJ1-1; 7 bases line up with TRBD1. V was clipped by 4 bases and J by 4 bases; unmatched bases: 7. The germline V gene encodes CDR1 SGHDT and CDR2 YYEEEE. This CDR3 is built from 14 residues. CDR3: CASSASTGSTEAFF. The CDR3 nucleotides are TGTGCCAGCAGCGCTTCGACAGGGAGCACTGAAGCTTTCTTT. The variable domain in full, completed from reference TRBV5-6 and TRBJ1-1, reads DAGVTQSPTHLIKTRGQQVTLRCSPKSGHDTVSWYQQALGQGPQFIFQYYEEEERQRGNFPDRFSGHQFPNYSSELNVNALLLGDSALYLCASSASTGSTEAFFGQGTRLTVV.

This clonotype was seen repeatedly, ten times or more. The rearrangement links TRBV14 to TRBJ2-1, with D perhaps assigned TRBD1 or TRBD2 (7 bases each). Deletions cut 0 bases from V and 6 bases from J, with 15 bases between. The CDR3 covers 16 residues. Germline V CDR1 and CDR2: SGHDN, FVKESK. The CDR3 protein is CASSQEWAGGVNEQFF. The CDR3 coding sequence is TGTGCCAGCAGCCAAGAATGGGCAGGGGGGGTCAATGAGCAGTTCTTC.

V usage is TRBV14 and J usage is TRBJ2-7; D is possibly TRBD2 (6 bases). The CDR3 has 15 amino acids. Trimming took 4 bases from V and 5 from J, leaving 18 bases between them. Germline assignment: CDR1 SGHDN and CDR2 FVKESK. CDR3 DNA sequence: TGTGCCAGCAGCCCCACCCGGGGGTCTCACGACGAGCAGTACTTC. Amino acid sequence: CASSPTRGSHDEQYF.

This clonotype has a handful of counts. The chain links TRBV7-9 to TRBJ2-7; D is perhaps TRBD1 (6 bases). CDR3 length equals 13 residues. Trimming took off 6 bases at V and 1 base at J, with 10 bases between the two ends. Germline V gives CDR1 SEHNR, CDR2 FQNEAQ (reference sequence). The CDR3 DNA is TGTGCCAGCAGAAGCACAGGGTCCTACGAGCAGTACTTC. As protein: CASRSTGSYEQYF.

The V call is TRBV12-3 or TRBV12-4, the J call TRBJ1-4; D call uncertain. Trimming shortened V by 5 bases and J by 3 bases, and 16 bases separated the two germline ends. The CDR3 spans 16 residues. The CDR3 DNA reads TGTGCCAGCAGTGCTACGGAGGCTCCGGCTAATGAAAAACTGTTTTTT. Translating it yields CASSATEAPANEKLFF.

This clonotype was seen many times. CDR3 bases: TGTGCCAGCAGCATAAGCGGCAGAGCAATCACAGATACGCAGTATTTT. Residues: CASSISGRAITDTQYF. The chain employs TRBV7-3 and TRBJ2-3; tentative D call: TRBD2 (5 bases). CDR3 length: 16 residues. Germline V gene sequence: CDR1 SGHTA, CDR2 FQGTGA. V shed 5 bases and J shed 2 bases, with 17 bases lying between them.

This chain links TRBV10-3 with TRBJ2-7; TRBD2 aligns across 7 bases. Germline CDR1 ENHRY, CDR2 SYGVKD. The J segment lost 3 bases and the V segment lost 0 bases, leaving 5 bases of the junction unmatched. The CDR3 runs to 15 residues. As DNA, the CDR3 is TGTGCCATCAGTGAGTCGGCTAGCGGCGTCTACGAGCAGTACTTC. It encodes CAISESASGVYEQYF.

This clonotype was picked up a small number of times. The rearrangement links TRBV27 to TRBJ2-7, with no clear D. CDR3 length: 12 residues. Trimming left V 3 bases short and J 5 bases short, with 8 bases between. CDR1 and CDR2 (germline): MNHEY, SMNVEV (reference sequence). The CDR3 loop reads CASSLTVDEQYF. CDR3 nucleotide sequence: TGTGCCAGCAGTTTGACGGTGGACGAGCAGTACTTC.

The gene calls are TRBV10-3 and TRBJ1-2; D not resolved. This CDR3 spans 14 amino acids. In germline, CDR1 is ENHRY, CDR2 SYGVKD. Trimming removed 4 bases at V and 2 bases at J, with 11 bases between. In nucleotides, the CDR3 is TGTGCCATCAGTGTATCTACGGGGAACTATGGCTACACCTTC. Translation gives CAISVSTGNYGYTF.

The chain has TRBV20-1 and TRBJ2-1; TRBD2 aligns across 8 bases. The J segment lost 0 bases and the V segment lost 5 bases, leaving 0 bases of the junction unmatched. Germline V CDR1 and CDR2: DFQATT, SNEGSKA (reference sequence). This CDR3 comprises 13 residues. The CDR3 reads CSARGGSYNEQFF. The CDR3 coding sequence is TGCAGTGCTCGGGGGGGCTCCTACAATGAGCAGTTCTTC.

The chain carries TRBV19 and TRBJ1-6; D gene ambiguous. Trimming removed 3 bases at V and 9 bases at J, with 12 bases between. CDR3 length equals 14 residues. CDR1 is LNHDA and CDR2 is SQIVND in the germline V gene (reference sequence). The CDR3 protein is CASSIALTGSPLHF. For the CDR3, the DNA is TGTGCCAGTAGTATCGCCCTTACCGGTTCACCCCTCCACTTT. The full variable domain, with the rest looked up from reference TRBV19 and TRBJ1-6, is DGGITQSPKYLFRKEGQNVTLSCEQNLNHDAMYWYRQDPGQGLRLIYYSQIVNDFQKGDIAEGYSVSREKKESFPLTVTSAQKNPTAFYLCASSIALTGSPLHFGNGTRLTVT.

The rearrangement uses TRBV9 and TRBJ2-1, with a tentative D call TRBD1 (6 bases). CDR1 and CDR2 from the germline V gene are SGDLS and YYNGEE. Trimming shortened V by 3 bases and J by 8 bases, and 15 bases separated the two germline ends. This CDR3 comprises 14 residues. The CDR3 nucleotides are TGTGCCAGCAGCGACCCCGGGACACACGATGAGCAGTTCTTC. Translated, it gives CASSDPGTHDEQFF.

This chain uses TRBV15 with TRBJ1-1; 9 bases align to TRBD1. V lost 0 bases and J lost 5; bases outside the gene matches: 7. The CDR3 is 16 residues long. In germline, CDR1 is LNHNV, CDR2 YYDKDF (reference sequence). The CDR3 nucleotides are TGTGCCACCAGCAGAGAACAGGGGGCGAGGGGGACTGAAGCTTTCTTT. Protein sequence: CATSREQGARGTEAFF. The whole variable domain, remainder taken from reference TRBV15 and TRBJ1-1, is DAMVIQNPRYQVTQFGKPVTLSCSQTLNHNVMYWYQQKSSQAPKLLFHYYDKDFNNEADTPDNFQSRRPNTSFCFLDIRSPGLGDTAMYLCATSREQGARGTEAFFGQGTRLTVV.

The chain combines TRBV10-3 with TRBJ2-7, with 7 bases matching TRBD2. This CDR3 contains 14 residues. Losses at the gene ends were 8 bases for V and 2 bases for J; bases not matched to a gene: 9. Germline CDR1 is ENHRY and CDR2 is SYGVKD. CDR3 in amino acids: CAIGTTTSTYEQYF. The CDR3 DNA follows: TGTGCCATCGGTACGACGACTAGCACCTACGAGCAGTACTTC.

This clonotype was picked up one time. The CDR3 protein is CASSSTGYNEQFF. The CDR3 DNA reads as TGCGCCAGCAGCTCGACAGGTTACAATGAGCAGTTCTTC. The chain uses TRBV5-1 and TRBJ2-1, with a weak D call TRBD1 (6 bases). Looked up from germline, CDR1 is SGHRS and CDR2 is YFSETQ. The CDR3 extends over 13 amino acids. V lost 3 bases and J 4 bases, leaving 8 bases between the germline ends.

There are many counts of this clonotype. This chain uses TRBV2 with TRBJ1-6; TRBD1 is a possible D gene (5 bases). CDR1 SNHLY and CDR2 FYNNEI come from the germline V gene. With 3 bases removed from V and 0 bases from J, the gap between germline ends came to 18 bases. The CDR3 totals 19 residues. The CDR3 nucleotides read TGTGCCAGCAGTGATCGTAGGGGCAGCCCGAGCTCCTATAATTCACCCCTCCACTTT. This translates into CASSDRRGSPSSYNSPLHF.

This clonotype was detected only once. The chain has TRBV7-2 and TRBJ2-7, with 8 bases identical to TRBD1. The ends lost 4 bases at V and 6 bases at J; junction bases unmatched: 8. Germline-derived CDR1 and CDR2 are SGHTA and FQGNSA. This CDR3 is 14 amino acids long. CDR3 coding DNA: TGTGCCAGCAGCTCCTCGGACAGGGTTCCCGAGCAGTACTTC. It specifies CASSSSDRVPEQYF.

CDR3 region: CASSDSSGGQETQYF. CDR3 nucleotide sequence: TGTGCCAGCAGTGACTCTAGCGGGGGCCAAGAGACCCAGTACTTC. The chain recombines TRBV6-4 with TRBJ2-5, with 9 positions matching TRBD2. The CDR3 is made up of 15 amino acids. Germline V gene data show CDR1 as MRHNA and CDR2 as SNTAGT. After removal of 0 bases from V and 1 base from J, the junction contained 0 bases not matched to a gene.

This clonotype showed up many times. The chain combines TRBV5-1 with TRBJ1-1; possibly TRBD1 for D (6 bases). Germline CDR1 and CDR2: SGHRS and YFSETQ. CDR3 length: 15 amino acids. The V gene lost 0 bases and the J gene lost 3 bases, with 12 bases spanning the gap. The DNA of the CDR3 is TGCGCCAGCAGCTTGGTGGGGGCCCCCGACACTGAAGCTTTCTTT. Its translation: CASSLVGAPDTEAFF.

The chain carries TRBV7-9 and TRBJ1-3; 9 nucleotides line up with TRBD1. The CDR3 contains 21 residues. Germline V gene lookup returns CDR1 SEHNR and CDR2 FQNEAQ (reference sequence). V trimming: 6 bases; J trimming: 5 bases; junction bases outside the gene matches: 26. This chain's CDR3 is CASSLDPGTGTEYKARNTIYF. In DNA form, the CDR3 reads TGTGCCAGCAGTTTGGATCCTGGGACAGGGACGGAGTATAAGGCCCGAAACACCATATATTTT.

This clonotype came up a few times. V is TRBV6-5 and J is TRBJ1-6; D perhaps matches TRBD1 (6 bases). This CDR3 is built from 16 residues. V was trimmed by 2 bases and J by 8 bases, leaving 16 bases between them. Germline CDR1 and CDR2: MNHEY and SVGAGI. Here the CDR3 reads CASSYGRQAADSPLHF. The CDR3 DNA follows: TGTGCCAGCAGTTACGGGCGACAGGCCGCTGATTCACCCCTCCACTTT.

J is TRBJ2-7 and V is TRBV9; 12 bases align to TRBD2. The CDR3 is 14 residues long. The V gene's germline CDR1 is SGDLS and CDR2 YYNGEE. J lost 5 bases, V lost 3 bases, and 3 bases had no gene match. The CDR3 DNA reads as TGTGCCAGCAGCGGGACTAGCGGGACCAACGAGCAGTACTTC. It encodes CASSGTSGTNEQYF.

The V call is TRBV7-2, the J call TRBJ2-7, with D hard to call. Trimming cost V 6 bases and J 2 bases, with 11 bases left between them. Germline V CDR1 and CDR2: SGHTA, FQGNSA. This CDR3 spans 13 amino acids. This CDR3 is CASRVSVPYEQYF. As DNA, the CDR3 is TGTGCCAGCAGGGTCTCGGTCCCCTACGAGCAGTACTTC.